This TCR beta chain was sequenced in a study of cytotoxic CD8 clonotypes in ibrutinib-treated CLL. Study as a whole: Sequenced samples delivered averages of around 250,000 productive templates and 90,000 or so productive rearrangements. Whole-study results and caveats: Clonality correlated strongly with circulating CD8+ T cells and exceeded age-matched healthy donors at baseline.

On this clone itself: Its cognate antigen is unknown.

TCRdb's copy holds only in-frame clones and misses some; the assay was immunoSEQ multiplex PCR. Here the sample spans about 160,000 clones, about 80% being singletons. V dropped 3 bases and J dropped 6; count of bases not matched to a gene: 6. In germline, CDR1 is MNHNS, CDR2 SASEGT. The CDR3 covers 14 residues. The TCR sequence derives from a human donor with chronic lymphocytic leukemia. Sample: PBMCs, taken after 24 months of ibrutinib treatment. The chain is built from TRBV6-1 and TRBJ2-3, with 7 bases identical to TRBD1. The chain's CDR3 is CASSDHRGSDTQYF. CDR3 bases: TGTGCCAGCAGTGACCACAGGGGTTCCGATACGCAGTATTTT.